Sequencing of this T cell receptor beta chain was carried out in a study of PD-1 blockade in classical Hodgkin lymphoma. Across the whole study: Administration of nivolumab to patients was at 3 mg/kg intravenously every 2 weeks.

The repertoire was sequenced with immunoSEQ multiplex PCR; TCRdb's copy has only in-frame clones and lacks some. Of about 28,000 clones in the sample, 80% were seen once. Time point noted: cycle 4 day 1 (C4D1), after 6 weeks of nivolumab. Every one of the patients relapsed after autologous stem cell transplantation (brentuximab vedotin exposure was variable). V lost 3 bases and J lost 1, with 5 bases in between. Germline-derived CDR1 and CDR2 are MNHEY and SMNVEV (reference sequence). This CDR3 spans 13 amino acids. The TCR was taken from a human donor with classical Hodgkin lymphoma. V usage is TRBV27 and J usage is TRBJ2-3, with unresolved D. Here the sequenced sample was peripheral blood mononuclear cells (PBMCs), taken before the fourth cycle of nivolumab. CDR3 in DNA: TGTGCCAGCAGTTTTTGGGGCACAGATACGCAGTATTTT. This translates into CASSFWGTDTQYF.